This TCR beta chain derives from a study of T cells expressing NK-cell markers. Study-wide context: Obtained from sorted CD3+CD56+NKG2C+, CD3+CD56+NKG2C- and CD3+CD56-NKG2C+ T cells were the TCR beta repertoires. Points from the study as a whole: As a fraction of CD8+ T cells, dominant NKG2C+ clonotypes reached about 1.0-7.5% in roughly 6 donors. These clonotypes also led the CD3+CD56-NKG2C+ fraction in several donors.

The CDR3 is 14 amino acids. Germline CDR1 and CDR2: MNHEY and SMNVEV (reference sequence). UMI-tagged 5'RACE template switching yielded the TCR beta cDNA. TCRdb reprocessed the 5' RACE reads and stores each CDR3 protein as one record, lacking DNA. The ten most abundant clones cover around 60% of a sample with about 20,000 distinct CDR3 sequences. With respect to this clonotype: Its target is unknown.

The gene calls are TRBV27 and TRBJ2-1; there is no DNA to check the TCRdb D call of TRBD1. Sequences were obtained from blood T cells: a sorted CD56 or NKG2C T cell subset, CD4+ or CD8+ T cells, or bulk PBMC T cells (not recorded which). The receptor's source is a man aged 18 to 70 in good health. CDR3 sequence: CASSGGASYNEQFF.